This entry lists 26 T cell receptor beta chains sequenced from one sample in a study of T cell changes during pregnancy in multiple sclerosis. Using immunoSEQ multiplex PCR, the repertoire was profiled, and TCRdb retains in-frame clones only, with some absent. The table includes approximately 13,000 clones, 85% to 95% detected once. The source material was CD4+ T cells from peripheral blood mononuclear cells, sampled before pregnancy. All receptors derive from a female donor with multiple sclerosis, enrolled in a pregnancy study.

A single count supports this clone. Here the CDR3 DNA reads TGTGCCACCAGCAGAGGGGACAGGGGTGTCCGATACAATGAGCAGTTCTTC. Its protein is CATSRGDRGVRYNEQFF. The V call is TRBV15, the J call TRBJ2-1; the match to TRBD1 covers 10 bases. The CDR3 totals 17 residues. V lost 1 base, J lost 4 bases, and 7 bases stayed unmatched. In germline, CDR1 is LNHNV, CDR2 YYDKDF (reference sequence).

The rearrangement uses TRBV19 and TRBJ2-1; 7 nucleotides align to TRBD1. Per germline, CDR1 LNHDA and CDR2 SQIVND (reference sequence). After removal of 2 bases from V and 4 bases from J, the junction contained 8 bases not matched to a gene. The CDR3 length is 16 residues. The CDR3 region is CASSIMGQTTYNEQFF. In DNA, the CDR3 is TGTGCCAGTAGTATAATGGGACAGACGACGTACAATGAGCAGTTCTTC.

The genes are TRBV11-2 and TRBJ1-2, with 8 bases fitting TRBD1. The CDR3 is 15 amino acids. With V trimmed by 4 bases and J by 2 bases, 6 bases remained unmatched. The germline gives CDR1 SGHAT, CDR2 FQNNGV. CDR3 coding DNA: TGTGCCAGCAGCTCCCTGGCAGGGGGCAACTATGGCTACACCTTC. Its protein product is CASSSLAGGNYGYTF.

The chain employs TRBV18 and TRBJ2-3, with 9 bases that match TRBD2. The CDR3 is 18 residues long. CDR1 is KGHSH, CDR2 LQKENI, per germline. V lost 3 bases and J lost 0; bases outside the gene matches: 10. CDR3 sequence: CASSPLARGGLSTDTQYF. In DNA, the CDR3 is TGTGCCAGCTCACCCCTCGCGCGGGGGGGCCTAAGCACAGATACGCAGTATTTT.

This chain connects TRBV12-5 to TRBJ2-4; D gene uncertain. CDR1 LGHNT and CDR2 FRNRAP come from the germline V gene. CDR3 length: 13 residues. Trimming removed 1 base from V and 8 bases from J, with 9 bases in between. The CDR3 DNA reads TGTGCTAGTGGTTTGGGTCCGTCGGACATTCAGTACTTC. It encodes CASGLGPSDIQYF.

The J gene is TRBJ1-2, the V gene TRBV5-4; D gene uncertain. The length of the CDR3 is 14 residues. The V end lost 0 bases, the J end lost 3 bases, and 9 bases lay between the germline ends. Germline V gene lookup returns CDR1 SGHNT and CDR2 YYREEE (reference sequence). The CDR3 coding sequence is TGTGCCAGCAGCTTGGAGGCGGTTCACTATGGCTACACCTTC. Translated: CASSLEAVHYGYTF.

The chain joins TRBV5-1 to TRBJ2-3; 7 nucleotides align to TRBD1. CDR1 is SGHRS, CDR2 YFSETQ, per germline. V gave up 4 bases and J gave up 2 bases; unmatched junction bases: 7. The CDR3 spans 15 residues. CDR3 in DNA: TGCGCCAGCAGCCGAGGGGACAGTTACACAGATACGCAGTATTTT. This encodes CASSRGDSYTDTQYF.

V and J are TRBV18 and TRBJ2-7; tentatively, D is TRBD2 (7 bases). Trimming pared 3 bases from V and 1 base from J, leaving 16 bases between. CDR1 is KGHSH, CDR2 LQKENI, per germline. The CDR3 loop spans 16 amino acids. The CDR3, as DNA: TGTGCCAGCTCACCTACTGCGCGGGGGCTATCCTACGAGCAGTACTTC. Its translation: CASSPTARGLSYEQYF.

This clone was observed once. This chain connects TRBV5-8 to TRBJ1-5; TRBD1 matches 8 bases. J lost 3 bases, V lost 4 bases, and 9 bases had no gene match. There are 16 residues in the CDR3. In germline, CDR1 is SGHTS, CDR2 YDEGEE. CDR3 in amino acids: CASSLGTGSYNQPQHF. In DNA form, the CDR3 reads TGTGCCAGCAGCCTAGGGACAGGTTCTTACAATCAGCCCCAGCATTTT.

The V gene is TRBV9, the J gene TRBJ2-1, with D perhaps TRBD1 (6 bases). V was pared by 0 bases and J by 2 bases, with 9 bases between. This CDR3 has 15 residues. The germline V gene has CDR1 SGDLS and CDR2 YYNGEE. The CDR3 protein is CASSVGQGPYNEQFF. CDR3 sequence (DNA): TGTGCCAGCAGCGTAGGGCAGGGGCCCTACAATGAGCAGTTCTTC.

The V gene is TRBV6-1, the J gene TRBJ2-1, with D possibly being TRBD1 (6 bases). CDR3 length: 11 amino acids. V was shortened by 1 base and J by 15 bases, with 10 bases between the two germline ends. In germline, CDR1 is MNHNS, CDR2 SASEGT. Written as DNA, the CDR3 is TGTGCCAGCAGTGAAGACAGGGCTCGGTTCTTC. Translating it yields CASSEDRARFF.

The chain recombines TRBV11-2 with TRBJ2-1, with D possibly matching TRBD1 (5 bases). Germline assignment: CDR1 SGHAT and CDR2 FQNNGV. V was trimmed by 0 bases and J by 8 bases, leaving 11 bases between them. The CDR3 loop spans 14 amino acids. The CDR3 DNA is TGTGCCAGCAGCTTAGACGACAGATATTATGAGCAGTTCTTC. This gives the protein CASSLDDRYYEQFF.

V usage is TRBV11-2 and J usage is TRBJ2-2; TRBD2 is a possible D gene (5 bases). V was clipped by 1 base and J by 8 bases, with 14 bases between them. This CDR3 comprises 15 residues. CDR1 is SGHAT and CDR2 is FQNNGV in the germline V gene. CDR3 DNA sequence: TGTGCCAGCAGCTTAGCTAGCCCGAGGACGGGGGAGCTGTTTTTT. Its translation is CASSLASPRTGELFF.

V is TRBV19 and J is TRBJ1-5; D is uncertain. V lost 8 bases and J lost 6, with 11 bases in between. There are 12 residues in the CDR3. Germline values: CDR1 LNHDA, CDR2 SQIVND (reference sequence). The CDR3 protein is CASASFSQPQHF. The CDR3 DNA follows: TGTGCCAGTGCCTCCTTTAGTCAGCCCCAGCATTTT.

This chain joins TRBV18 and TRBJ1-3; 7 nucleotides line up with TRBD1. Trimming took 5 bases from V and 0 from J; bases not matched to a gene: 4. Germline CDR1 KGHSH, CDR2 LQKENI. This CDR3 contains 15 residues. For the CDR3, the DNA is TGTGCCAGCTCATCACAGGGGCACTCTGGAAACACCATATATTTT. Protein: CASSSQGHSGNTIYF.

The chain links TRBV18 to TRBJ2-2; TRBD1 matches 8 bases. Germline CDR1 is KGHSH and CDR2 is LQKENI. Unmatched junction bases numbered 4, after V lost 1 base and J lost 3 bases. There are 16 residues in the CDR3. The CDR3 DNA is TGTGCCAGCTCACCACTTCCGGGACAGGACACCGGGGAGCTGTTTTTT. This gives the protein CASSPLPGQDTGELFF.

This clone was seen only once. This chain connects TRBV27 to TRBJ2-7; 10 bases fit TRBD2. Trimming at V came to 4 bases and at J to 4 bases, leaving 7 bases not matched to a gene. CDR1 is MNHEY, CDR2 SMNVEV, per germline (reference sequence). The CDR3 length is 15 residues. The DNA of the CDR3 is TGTGCCAGCAGTTCAAATAAGCGGGGGGGTTACGAGCAGTACTTC. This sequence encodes CASSSNKRGGYEQYF.

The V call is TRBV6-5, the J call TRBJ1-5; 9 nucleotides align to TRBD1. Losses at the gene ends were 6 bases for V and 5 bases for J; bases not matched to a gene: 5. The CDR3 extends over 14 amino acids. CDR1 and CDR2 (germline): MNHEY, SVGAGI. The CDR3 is CASRRQGGYQPQHF. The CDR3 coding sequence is TGTGCCAGCAGGCGACAGGGGGGATATCAGCCCCAGCATTTT.

The CDR3 region has the DNA TGCAGCGTGTCCAGGGGGGACACTGAAGCTTTCTTT. Encoded protein: CSVSRGDTEAFF. V is TRBV29-1 and J is TRBJ1-1; 7 bases map to TRBD1. Germline V gene lookup returns CDR1 SQVTM and CDR2 ANQGSEA. The J segment lost 3 bases and the V segment lost 6 bases, leaving 4 bases of the junction unmatched. The CDR3 has 12 residues.

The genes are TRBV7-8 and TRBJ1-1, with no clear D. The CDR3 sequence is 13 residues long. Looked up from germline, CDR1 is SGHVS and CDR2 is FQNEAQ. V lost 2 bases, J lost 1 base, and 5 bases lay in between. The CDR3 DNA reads TGTGCCAGCAGCTTAAGCGCGAACACTGAAGCTTTCTTT. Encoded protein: CASSLSANTEAFF.

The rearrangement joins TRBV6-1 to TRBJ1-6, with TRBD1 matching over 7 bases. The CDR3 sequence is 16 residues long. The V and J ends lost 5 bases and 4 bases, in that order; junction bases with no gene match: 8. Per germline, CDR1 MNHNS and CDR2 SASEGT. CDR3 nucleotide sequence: TGTGCCAGCAGTCAAGACAGGGCCCATTATAATTCACCCCTCCACTTT. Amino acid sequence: CASSQDRAHYNSPLHF.

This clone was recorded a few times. DNA for the CDR3: TGTGCCAGTAGTACGGGACAGACTTTACCCTACGAGCAGTACTTC. Protein product: CASSTGQTLPYEQYF. This chain uses TRBV19 with TRBJ2-7; TRBD1 aligns across 7 bases. The germline V gene encodes CDR1 LNHDA and CDR2 SQIVND (reference sequence). This CDR3 spans 15 amino acids. V was clipped by 4 bases and J by 2 bases; unmatched bases: 8.

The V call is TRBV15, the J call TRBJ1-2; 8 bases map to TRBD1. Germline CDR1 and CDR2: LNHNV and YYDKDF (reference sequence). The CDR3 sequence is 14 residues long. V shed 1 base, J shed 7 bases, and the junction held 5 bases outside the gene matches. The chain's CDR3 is CATSRGQDRAGYTF. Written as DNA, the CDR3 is TGTGCCACCAGCAGAGGACAGGACAGGGCTGGCTACACCTTC.

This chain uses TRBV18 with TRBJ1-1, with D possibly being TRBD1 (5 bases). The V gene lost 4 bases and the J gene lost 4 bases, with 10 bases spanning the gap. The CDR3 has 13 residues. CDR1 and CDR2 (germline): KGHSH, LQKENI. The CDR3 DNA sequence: TGTGCCAGCTCACGCAGGGAACCCACTGAAGCTTTCTTT. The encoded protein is CASSRREPTEAFF. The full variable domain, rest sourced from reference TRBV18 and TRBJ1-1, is NAGVMQNPRHLVRRRGQEARLRCSPMKGHSHVYWYRQLPEEGLKFMVYLQKENIIDESGMPKERFSAEFPKEGPSILRIQQVVRGDSAAYFCASSRREPTEAFFGQGTRLTVV.

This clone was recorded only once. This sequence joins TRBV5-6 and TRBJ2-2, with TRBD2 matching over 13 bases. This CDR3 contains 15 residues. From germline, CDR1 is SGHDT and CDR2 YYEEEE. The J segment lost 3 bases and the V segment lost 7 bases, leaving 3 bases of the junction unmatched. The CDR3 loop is CASGLAGVYTGELFF. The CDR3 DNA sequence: TGTGCCAGCGGACTAGCGGGGGTTTACACCGGGGAGCTGTTTTTT.

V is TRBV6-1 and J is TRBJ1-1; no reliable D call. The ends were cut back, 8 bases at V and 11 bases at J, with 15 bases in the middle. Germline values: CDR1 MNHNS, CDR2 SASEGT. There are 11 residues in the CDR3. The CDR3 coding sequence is TGTGCCAGCCGCAAGGAGCGCAAGGCTTTCTTT. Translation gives CASRKERKAFF.